This T cell receptor beta chain stems from a study of shared clonotypes between healthy human individuals. Germline CDR1 reads SGHRS; CDR2 reads YFSETQ. V lost 7 bases and J 0 bases, leaving 2 bases between the germline ends. The CDR3 consists of 10 residues. TCRdb's copy holds only in-frame clones and misses some; the assay was immunoSEQ multiplex PCR. This sample has 2,500,000 or so clones; around 90% occur once, and the top ten carry 0.37%. This chain joins TRBV5-1 and TRBJ2-7; D gene uncertain. Sequenced material: naive CD4+ T cells from PBMCs. Subset of the sample: CD45RA+ positively selected. This clonotype was obtained from a man aged 18 to 30 in good health. Some clones in this sample may be carry-over from other donors' samples. The CDR3 loop reads CASPSYEQYF. In DNA form, the CDR3 reads TGCGCCAGCCCCTCCTACGAGCAGTACTTC.